This TCR beta chain originates from a study of persistence of HIV-infected CD4 T cells. Broader study findings: Compared with CD3/CD28-stimulated cells, CMV- and Gag-responding cells showed lower TCRbeta richness. Degenerate expanded CDR3beta sequences were enriched among CMV- and Gag-responding cells.

As regards this clone: The antigen is unknown.

This CDR3 is 19 amino acids long. The V gene's germline CDR1 is MDHEN and CDR2 SYDVKM. V lost 1 base to trimming and J lost 0 bases; unmatched junction nucleotides: 8. This was the immunoSEQ version 4 assay in survey mode. Profiled with immunoSEQ multiplex PCR; TCRdb holds only in-frame clones, not every one. The data contain about 40,000 clones, more than 75% of them singletons. Overlapping HIV-1 Gag 15-mer peptides at approximately 1 ug per peptide per mL were used. Memory cells lacking CD40L and CD69 with high CD45RO were sorted. These HIV-1-infected adults initiated suppressive ART in chronic infection. Anti-CD28/CD49d costimulation, CD40-blocking antibody and enfuvirtide were given to CD8-depleted PBMCs for 18 hours.

Specimen: cultured CD4+ T cells from PBMCs, collected from a patient who received antiretroviral therapy. The sequence derives from an adult with HIV. The donor label of this sample is uncertain. The genes are TRBV28 and TRBJ2-6; 8 bases match TRBD1. This chain's CDR3 is CASSLSWTGTNSGANVLTF. The CDR3 DNA sequence: TGTGCCAGCAGTTTATCTTGGACAGGGACCAACTCTGGGGCCAACGTCCTGACTTTC.